This paragraph covers one T cell receptor (beta chain) sequence. The record originates from a study of T cell responses to AZD1222 COVID-19 vaccine. Libraries were prepared by immunoSEQ multiplex PCR; TCRdb keeps only in-frame clonotypes and omits some of them. The sample shows 85,000 to 120,000 clones, 90% of them seen only once. CDR1 and CDR2 from the germline V gene are MNHEY and SVGAGI. This CDR3 is built from 16 residues. The V end was cut by 2 bases, the J end by 2 bases, with 16 bases between. This specimen was peripheral blood, taken 28 days after the second AZD1222 dose. The chain carries TRBV6-5 and TRBJ2-7, with D perhaps being TRBD1 or TRBD2 (6 bases each). The clonotype was recovered from an adult who received the AZD1222 COVID-19 vaccine. CDR3 nucleotide sequence: TGTGCCAGCAGTTACGAGGGCAGTCGGGGGCCCTACGAGCAGTACTTC. This encodes CASSYEGSRGPYEQYF.